This T cell receptor (beta chain) was recovered during a study of beta chain features in type 1 diabetes. The entirety of the isolated RNA underwent reverse transcription, so expressed TCRB transcripts were sequenced. Naive, central memory and regulatory T cell samples yielded around 3.4 million reads on average. Assay: immunoSEQ multiplex PCR; the TCRdb copy retains only in-frame clones and omits some. Altogether 390,000 or so clones are present, approximately 13% being singletons, with the ten largest covering around 0.035%. Trimming cost V 2 bases and J 3 bases, with 17 bases left between them. CDR1 SGHAT and CDR2 FQDESV come from the germline V gene (reference sequence). CDR3 length: 17 residues.

This chain links TRBV11-1 with TRBJ2-1; weak D call: TRBD1 (5 bases). The receptor was derived from a man younger than 45 in good health. The sequenced material came from naive CD4+ T cells from blood. In DNA, the CDR3 is TGTGCCAGCAGCTTAACTTTTTGGGGCCACCTCTACAATGAGCAGTTCTTC. Translation gives CASSLTFWGHLYNEQFF.